This T cell receptor beta chain comes out of a study of cytomegalovirus exposure and HLA in healthy donors. Study-level background: Of the donors genotyped, approximately 410 in all, about 81% fell in the Caucasian-associated ancestry cluster.

Study results and caveats: Follow-up analysis later connected one missense variant in DCLRE1C with trimming of TCR beta V- and J-genes.

This PCR relied on a set of 60 Vbeta primers and 13 Jbeta primers. Here immunoSEQ multiplex PCR was the method, and the copy in TCRdb shows in-frame clones only, minus some. The sample holds almost 80,000 clones; approximately 61% are singletons and the top ten take about 6.9%. This clone has a single count. Its target is unknown. Sequencing input: PBMCs. The receptor was isolated from a woman aged 45-60 years in good health and CMV-seropositive.

CDR3 sequence (DNA): TGCAGTGGGAGGGAGCAAGAGACCCAGTACTTC. Translating it yields CSGREQETQYF. The V and J genes are TRBV20-1 and TRBJ2-5, with a tentative D call TRBD2 (6 bases). This CDR3 has 11 residues. Germline CDR1 DFQATT, CDR2 SNEGSKA (reference sequence). V was clipped by 7 bases and J by 2 bases, with 8 bases between them.